This T cell receptor (beta chain) was obtained from a study of T-cell memory formation after mild COVID-19. This clonotype has just a few counts. With 1 base clipped from V and 6 bases from J, the junction kept 9 bases outside the gene matches. CDR1 and CDR2 (germline): PRHDT, FYEKMQ (reference sequence). The CDR3 runs 16 residues. MiXCR, applied by TCRdb to the 5' RACE reads, yields one record per CDR3 protein. The data hold roughly 340,000 distinct CDR3 sequences, with less than 20% observed a single time. The sample was PBMCs or a T cell subset sorted from them (not recorded which). The chain recombines TRBV13 with TRBJ2-1; 7 bases are a match to TRBD1. The receptor comes from a man in his late teens or twenties who had mild COVID-19 (a few samples of this study predate the infection). Cell type and time point are not known. The CDR3 sequence: CASSLATGAAINEQFF. CDR3 coding DNA: TGTGCCAGCAGCTTAGCTACAGGGGCTGCAATCAATGAGCAGTTCTTC.